These 15 T cell receptor beta chains share one sample of origin, sequenced in a study of pediatric ulcerative colitis. Profiled with immunoSEQ multiplex PCR; TCRdb holds only in-frame clones, not every one. Here the sample spans 36,000 or so clones, around three quarters being singletons. One to two pinch biopsies were taken from the rectum during colonoscopy. Material for sequencing was gut tissue. These TCRs come from a boy between 10 and 17 years old with moderate ulcerative colitis.

The gene calls are TRBV7-2 and TRBJ2-1; TRBD2 matches 11 bases. The CDR3 length is 15 residues. The J segment lost 7 bases and the V segment lost 6 bases, leaving 8 bases of the junction unmatched. Per the germline V gene, CDR1 is SGHTA and CDR2 is FQGNSA. The CDR3 is CASSYSGGAKNEQFF. CDR3 nucleotide sequence: TGTGCCAGCAGTTATAGCGGGGGGGCAAAGAATGAGCAGTTCTTC.

This rearrangement joins TRBV5-6 to TRBJ1-1; D possibly corresponds to TRBD1 (5 bases). This CDR3 contains 12 residues. Trimming cost V 5 bases and J 4 bases, with 9 bases left between them. Germline V gives CDR1 SGHDT, CDR2 YYEEEE. The DNA of the CDR3 is TGTGCCAGCAGTCGACAGTTCACTGAAGCTTTCTTT. It encodes CASSRQFTEAFF. Drawing the rest from reference TRBV5-6 and TRBJ1-1, the complete variable domain is DAGVTQSPTHLIKTRGQQVTLRCSPKSGHDTVSWYQQALGQGPQFIFQYYEEEERQRGNFPDRFSGHQFPNYSSELNVNALLLGDSALYLCASSRQFTEAFFGQGTRLTVV.

This clone showed up just once. The chain has TRBV28 and TRBJ2-2; TRBD2 matches 9 bases. With 6 bases clipped from V and 0 bases from J, the junction kept 8 bases outside the gene matches. Germline V gene data show CDR1 as MDHEN and CDR2 as SYDVKM. The CDR3 runs 17 residues. The CDR3 nucleotides read TGTGCCAGCAGGAGCGGGAGGCCCCTAACGAACACCGGGGAGCTGTTTTTT. This sequence encodes CASRSGRPLTNTGELFF.

The chain has TRBV28 and TRBJ1-5; tentatively, D is TRBD1 (6 bases). This CDR3 is built from 15 residues. Germline V gene data show CDR1 as MDHEN and CDR2 as SYDVKM. The V and J ends lost 8 bases and 7 bases respectively, with 21 bases between them. DNA for the CDR3: TGTGCCAGCTCACGGCGGGACAAAGGGAGGCAGCCCCAGCATTTT. It yields the protein CASSRRDKGRQPQHF. The variable domain in full, completed from reference TRBV28 and TRBJ1-5, reads DVKVTQSSRYLVKRTGEKVFLECVQDMDHENMFWYRQDPGLGLRLIYFSYDVKMKEKGDIPEGYSVSREKKERFSLILESASTNQTSMYLCASSRRDKGRQPQHFGDGTRLSIL.

This clone was counted only a few times. Other DNA sequences in the sample encode the same CDR3. The chain links TRBV7-2 to TRBJ1-1, with TRBD1 as a possible D gene (5 bases). Germline V gives CDR1 SGHTA, CDR2 FQGNSA. This CDR3 spans 14 amino acids. Trimming removed 5 bases from V and 0 bases from J, with 10 bases in between. The CDR3 spells CASSPRQMNTEAFF. For the CDR3, the DNA is TGTGCCAGCAGCCCCAGACAGATGAACACTGAAGCTTTCTTT.

The chain is built from TRBV28 and TRBJ2-7; a weak D match, TRBD1 (5 bases). Trimming took 6 bases from V and 3 from J, leaving 15 bases between them. The germline V gene encodes CDR1 MDHEN and CDR2 SYDVKM. This CDR3 has 14 amino acids. CDR3 coding DNA: TGTGCCAGCAGCAGGGCCCTCTTTATCTACGAGCAGTACTTC. The encoded protein is CASSRALFIYEQYF.

The chain combines TRBV11-1 with TRBJ2-1, with TRBD2 identical over 11 bases. The CDR3 runs 16 residues. The germline V gene encodes CDR1 SGHAT and CDR2 FQDESV (reference sequence). V shed 5 bases and J 4 bases; nucleotides not matched to a gene: 7. The CDR3 sequence: CASSRIAGGLYNEQFF. The CDR3, as DNA: TGTGCCAGCAGCCGGATAGCGGGGGGGCTTTACAATGAGCAGTTCTTC. Supplemented by reference TRBV11-1 and TRBJ2-1, the full variable domain reads EAEVAQSPRYKITEKSQAVAFWCDPISGHATLYWYRQILGQGPELLVQFQDESVVDDSQLPKDRFSAERLKGVDSTLKIQPAELGDSAMYLCASSRIAGGLYNEQFFGPGTRLTVL.

The rearrangement joins TRBV5-1 to TRBJ2-1, with TRBD1 as a possible D gene (7 bases). The CDR3 totals 15 residues. From germline, CDR1 is SGHRS and CDR2 YFSETQ. Deletions cut 3 bases from V and 1 base from J, with 11 bases between. The CDR3 protein is CASSSGGSSYNEQFF. DNA of the CDR3: TGCGCCAGCAGCTCAGGGGGGTCTTCCTACAATGAGCAGTTCTTC.

This clone was counted between two and nine times. This rearrangement joins TRBV7-3 to TRBJ2-2; D gene ambiguous. Germline-derived CDR1 and CDR2 are SGHTA and FQGTGA. V shed 5 bases and J shed 3 bases, with 10 bases lying between them. The CDR3 loop spans 14 amino acids. The chain's CDR3 is CASSLDGYTGELFF. CDR3 nucleotide sequence: TGTGCCAGCAGCCTTGACGGGTACACCGGGGAGCTGTTTTTT.

The V gene is TRBV14, the J gene TRBJ1-1; 10 nucleotides align to TRBD1. CDR3 length: 13 amino acids. J lost 4 bases, V lost 4 bases, and 0 bases had no gene match. Germline CDR1 SGHDN, CDR2 FVKESK. CDR3 nucleotide sequence: TGTGCCAGCAGCCGGACAGGGGGCACTGAAGCTTTCTTT. Protein product: CASSRTGGTEAFF.

The chain combines TRBV10-1 with TRBJ1-1; tentative D call: TRBD1 (6 bases). V was cut by 9 bases and J by 1 base, with 24 bases left in between. The germline gives CDR1 WNHNN, CDR2 SYGVQD (reference sequence). The CDR3 is 17 residues long. The CDR3 DNA is TGCGCCAGGGACAGAAGGACAGCCACCCTGGGGAACACTGAAGCTTTCTTT. Translating gives CARDRRTATLGNTEAFF.

The rearrangement joins TRBV15 to TRBJ1-4, with TRBD1 as a possible D gene (6 bases). Trimming shortened V by 1 base and J by 17 bases, and 14 bases separated the two germline ends. The CDR3 extends over 12 amino acids. Germline CDR1 reads LNHNV; CDR2 reads YYDKDF (reference sequence). CDR3 amino acids: CATSRAAGTLFF. The CDR3 coding sequence is TGTGCCACCAGCAGAGCTGCCGGGACACTATTTTTT. The full variable domain, rest sourced from reference TRBV15 and TRBJ1-4, is DAMVIQNPRYQVTQFGKPVTLSCSQTLNHNVMYWYQQKSSQAPKLLFHYYDKDFNNEADTPDNFQSRRPNTSFCFLDIRSPGLGDTAMYLCATSRAAGTLFFGSGTQLSVL.

This clone was seen a single time. The chain combines TRBV6-1 with TRBJ1-2; D gene ambiguous. The V and J ends lost 2 bases and 2 bases respectively, with 9 bases between them. The length of the CDR3 is 14 residues. Germline assignment: CDR1 MNHNS and CDR2 SASEGT. The CDR3 nucleotides read TGTGCCAGCAGTGAAAGAACACAGAACTATGGCTACACCTTC. Protein sequence: CASSERTQNYGYTF.

The rearrangement joins TRBV4-3 to TRBJ1-2, with 7 bases matching TRBD1. Germline CDR1 LGHNA, CDR2 YSLEER. Trimming cost V 5 bases and J 4 bases; bases outside gene matches: 7. The CDR3 length is 14 residues. The CDR3 sequence: CASSGPGQTYGYTF. CDR3 sequence (DNA): TGCGCCAGCAGCGGGCCGGGACAGACCTATGGCTACACCTTC.

This clone was observed once. V is TRBV5-1 and J is TRBJ1-3; the D is unclear. Germline CDR1 SGHRS, CDR2 YFSETQ. Trimming removed 6 bases from V and 0 bases from J, with 10 bases in between. The CDR3 covers 14 residues. CDR3 bases: TGCGCCAGCACCTCAGGAGGCTCTGGAAACACCATATATTTT. Translated, it gives CASTSGGSGNTIYF.